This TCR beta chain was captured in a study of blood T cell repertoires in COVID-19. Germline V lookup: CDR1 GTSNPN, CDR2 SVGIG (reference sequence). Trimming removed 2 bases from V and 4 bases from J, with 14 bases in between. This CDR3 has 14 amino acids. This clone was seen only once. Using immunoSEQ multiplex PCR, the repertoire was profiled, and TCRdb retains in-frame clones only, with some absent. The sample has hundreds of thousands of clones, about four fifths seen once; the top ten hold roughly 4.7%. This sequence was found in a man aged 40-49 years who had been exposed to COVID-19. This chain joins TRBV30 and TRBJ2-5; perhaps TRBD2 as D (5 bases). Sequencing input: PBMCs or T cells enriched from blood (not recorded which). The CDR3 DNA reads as TGTGCCTGGAGTCTGGGCGGTAGCGTAGAGACCCAGTACTTC. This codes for CAWSLGGSVETQYF.